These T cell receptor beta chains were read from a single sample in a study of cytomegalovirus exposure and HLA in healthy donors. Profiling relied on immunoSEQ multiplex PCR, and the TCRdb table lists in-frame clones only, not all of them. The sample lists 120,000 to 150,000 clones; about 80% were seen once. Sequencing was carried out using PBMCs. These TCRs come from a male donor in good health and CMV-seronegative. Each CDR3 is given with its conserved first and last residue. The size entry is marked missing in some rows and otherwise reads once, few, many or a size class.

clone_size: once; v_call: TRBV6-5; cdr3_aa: CASTPGTSGGTTQYF
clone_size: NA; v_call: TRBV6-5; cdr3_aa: CASSAQTNYGYTF
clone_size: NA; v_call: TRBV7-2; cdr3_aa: CASSLVRLAGGQETQYF
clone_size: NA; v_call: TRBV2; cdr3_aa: CASSRQGRLGNTEAFF
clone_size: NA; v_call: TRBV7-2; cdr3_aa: CASSPGGGLPNTQYF
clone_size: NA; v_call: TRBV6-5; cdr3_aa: CASRVGGVDSYEQYF
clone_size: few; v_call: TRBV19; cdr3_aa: CASRRGRGETEAFF
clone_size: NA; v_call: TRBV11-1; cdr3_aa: CASSFTGSYEQYF
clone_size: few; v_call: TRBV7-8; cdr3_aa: CASSFGTSGETQYF
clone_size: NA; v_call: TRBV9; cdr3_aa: CASSATGSTDTQYF
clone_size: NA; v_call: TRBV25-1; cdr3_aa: CASSPGTGGERYNEQFF
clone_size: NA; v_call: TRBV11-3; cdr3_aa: CASSSGLAYNEQFF
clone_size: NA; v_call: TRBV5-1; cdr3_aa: CASRLSGTSGGETQYF
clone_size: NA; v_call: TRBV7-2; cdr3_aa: CASTNWGGDTQYF
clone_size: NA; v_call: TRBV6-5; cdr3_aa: CASSSIAGVTEQYF
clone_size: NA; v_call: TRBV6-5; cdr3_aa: CASTPQRGSTEQYF
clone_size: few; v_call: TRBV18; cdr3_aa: CASSPPWARETQYF
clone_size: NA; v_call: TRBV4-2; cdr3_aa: CASSHLGQANYEQYF
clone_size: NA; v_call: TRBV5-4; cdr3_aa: CASSLMTGGAFEAFF
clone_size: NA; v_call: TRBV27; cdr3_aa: CASSSGRLAGNNEQFF
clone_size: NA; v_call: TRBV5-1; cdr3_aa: CASSLAGNSNEKLFF
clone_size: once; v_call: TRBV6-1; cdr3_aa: CASSEEEGGQETQYF
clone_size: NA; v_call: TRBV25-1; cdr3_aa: CASRDRGTEAFF
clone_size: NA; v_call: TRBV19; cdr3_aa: CASSPPLREGSYNEQFF
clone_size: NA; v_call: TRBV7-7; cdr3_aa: CASSLGTSGSSSYEQYF
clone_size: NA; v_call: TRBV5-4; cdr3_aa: CASSTTGGRYGYTF
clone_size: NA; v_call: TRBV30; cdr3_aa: CAWSVPAGAGANVLTF
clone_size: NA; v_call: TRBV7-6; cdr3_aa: CASSADDRASYGYTF
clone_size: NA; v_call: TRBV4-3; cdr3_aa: CASSQDRTANQPQHF
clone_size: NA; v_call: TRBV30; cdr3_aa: CAWSVGGGAYGYTF
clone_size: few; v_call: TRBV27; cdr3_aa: CASSDQGKTEAFF
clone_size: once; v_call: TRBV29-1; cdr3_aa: CSVVEGMGQPQHF
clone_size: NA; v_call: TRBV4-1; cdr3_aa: CASSQEGRSGYTF
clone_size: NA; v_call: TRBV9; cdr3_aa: CASSVALAGANEQFF
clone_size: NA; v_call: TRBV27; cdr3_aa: CASRPTGGTDTQYF
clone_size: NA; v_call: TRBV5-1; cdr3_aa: CANSSGTLAGGRDTQYF
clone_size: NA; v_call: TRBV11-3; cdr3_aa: CASSDRTGGTEKLFF
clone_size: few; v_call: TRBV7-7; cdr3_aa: CASSLETGPTYEQYF